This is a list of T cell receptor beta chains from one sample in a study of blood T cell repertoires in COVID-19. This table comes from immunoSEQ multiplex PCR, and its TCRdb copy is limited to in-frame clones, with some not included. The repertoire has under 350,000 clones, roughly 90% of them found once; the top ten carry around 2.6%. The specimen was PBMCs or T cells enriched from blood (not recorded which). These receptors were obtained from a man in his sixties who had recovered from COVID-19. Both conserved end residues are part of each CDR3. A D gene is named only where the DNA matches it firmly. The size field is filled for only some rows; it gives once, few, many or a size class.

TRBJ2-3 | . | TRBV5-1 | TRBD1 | CASSLDGQGFPDTQYF | TGCGCCAGCAGCTTGGACGGACAGGGGTTCCCAGATACGCAGTATTTT
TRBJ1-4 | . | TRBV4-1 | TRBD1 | CASSQPGQGSEKLFF | TGCGCCAGCAGCCAGCCGGGACAGGGAAGCGAAAAACTGTTTTTT
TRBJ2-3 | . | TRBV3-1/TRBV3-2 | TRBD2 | CASSQVTSGNTDTQYF | TGTGCCAGCAGCCAAGTTACTAGCGGGAACACAGATACGCAGTATTTT
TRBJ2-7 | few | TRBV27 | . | CASSSEGFSEQYF | TGTGCCAGCAGTTCCGAGGGTTTTAGCGAGCAGTACTTC
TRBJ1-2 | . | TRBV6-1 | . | CASSEIGRDYGYTF | TGTGCCAGCAGTGAAATCGGTCGTGACTATGGCTACACCTTC
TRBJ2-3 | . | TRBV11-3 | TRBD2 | CASSTGLAGGQNTQYF | TGTGCCAGCAGCACGGGACTAGCGGGGGGCCAGAATACGCAGTATTTT
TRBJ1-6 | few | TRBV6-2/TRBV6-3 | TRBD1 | CASSYSTGQVLGFRSPLHF | TGTGCCAGCAGTTACTCAACAGGACAGGTCCTGGGTTTTCGTTCACCCCTCCACTTT
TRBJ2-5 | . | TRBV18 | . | CASSPQKSGSGETQYF | TGTGCCAGCTCACCACAAAAAAGCGGGTCGGGGGAGACCCAGTACTTC
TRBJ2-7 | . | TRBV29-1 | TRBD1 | CSAGTGGSYEQYF | TGCAGCGCCGGGACAGGGGGATCCTACGAGCAGTACTTC
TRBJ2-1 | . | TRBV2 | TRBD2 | CASGGIGTSSYNEQFF | TGTGCCAGCGGCGGAATTGGGACTAGCTCCTACAATGAGCAGTTCTTC
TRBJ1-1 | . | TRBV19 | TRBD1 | CASSWTGSPNTEAFF | TGTGCCAGTAGTTGGACAGGGTCCCCTAACACTGAAGCTTTCTTT
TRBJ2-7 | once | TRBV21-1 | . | CASSTKRGQGSYEQYF | TGTGCCAGCAGCACGAAACGGGGACAGGGGTCCTACGAGCAGTACTTC
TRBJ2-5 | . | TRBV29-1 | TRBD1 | CSVEGQGAIQETQYF | TGCAGCGTTGAAGGGCAGGGGGCAATCCAAGAGACCCAGTACTTC
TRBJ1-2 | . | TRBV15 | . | CATSARAGNYGYTF | TGTGCCACCAGCGCGCGGGCGGGTAACTATGGCTACACCTTC
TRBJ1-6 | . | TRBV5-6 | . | CASSKVTGPLHF | TGTGCCAGCAGTAAGGTGACAGGACCCCTCCACTTT
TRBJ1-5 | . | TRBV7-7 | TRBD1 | CASNYSGTGIMVRQPQHF | TGTGCTAGCAACTATTCCGGGACAGGAATCATGGTTCGTCAGCCCCAGCATTTT
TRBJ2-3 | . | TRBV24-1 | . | CATSDIPSRGTQYF | TGTGCCACCAGTGATATCCCTAGCCGGGGGACGCAGTATTTT
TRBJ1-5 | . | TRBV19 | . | CASSIRGQPQHF | TGTGCCAGTAGTATCAGGGGTCAGCCCCAGCATTTT
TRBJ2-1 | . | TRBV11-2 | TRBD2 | CASSSNRGRREPEQFF | TGTGCCAGCAGCTCCAATCGGGGGAGGCGGGAGCCTGAGCAGTTCTTC
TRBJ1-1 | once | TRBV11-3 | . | CASSRRSGTEAFF | TGTGCCAGCAGCCGCCGCTCGGGCACTGAAGCTTTCTTT
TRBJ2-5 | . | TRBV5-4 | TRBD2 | CASGTGLAGETQYF | TGTGCCAGCGGCACGGGACTAGCGGGAGAGACCCAGTACTTC
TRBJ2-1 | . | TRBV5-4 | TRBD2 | CASSAGTSGSYEQFF | TGTGCCAGCAGCGCCGGGACTAGCGGGAGTTATGAGCAGTTCTTC
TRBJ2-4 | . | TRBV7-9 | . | CASSQGRNIQYF | TGTGCCAGCAGTCAGGGAAGGAACATTCAGTACTTC
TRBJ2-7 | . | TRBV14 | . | CASSPQNYEQYF | TGTGCCAGCAGCCCACAAAACTACGAGCAGTACTTC
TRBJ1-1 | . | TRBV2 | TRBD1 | CASTGDRPNTEAFF | TGTGCCAGCACCGGGGACAGGCCGAACACTGAAGCTTTCTTT
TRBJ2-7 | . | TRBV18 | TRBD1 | CASSPSPGQGAYEQYF | TGTGCCAGCTCACCGAGTCCGGGACAGGGGGCCTACGAGCAGTACTTC
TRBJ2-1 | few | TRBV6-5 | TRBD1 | CASSYPGGREQFF | TGTGCCAGCAGTTACCCAGGGGGCCGTGAGCAGTTCTTC
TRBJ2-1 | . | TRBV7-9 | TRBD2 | CASILSWELAGNEQFF | TGTGCCAGCATCTTATCGTGGGAACTAGCGGGCAATGAGCAGTTCTTC
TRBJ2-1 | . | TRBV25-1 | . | CASSESSYNEQFF | TGTGCCAGCAGTGAGAGCTCCTACAATGAGCAGTTCTTC
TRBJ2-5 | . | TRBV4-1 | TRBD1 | CASSQEGQGETQYF | TGCGCCAGCAGCCAAGAGGGACAGGGAGAGACCCAGTACTTC
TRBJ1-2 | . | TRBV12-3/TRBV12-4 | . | CASSLGQGYGYTF | TGTGCCAGCAGTTTGGGGCAGGGGTATGGCTACACCTTC
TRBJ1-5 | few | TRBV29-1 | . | CSATNSGRGNQPQHF | TGCAGCGCAACCAATAGCGGGAGAGGCAATCAGCCCCAGCATTTT
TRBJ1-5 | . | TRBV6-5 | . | CASSRSRTDQPQHF | TGTGCCAGCAGCCGCTCCCGGACAGACCAGCCCCAGCATTTT
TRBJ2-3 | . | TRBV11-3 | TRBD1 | CASSAQGGTDTQYF | TGTGCCAGCAGCGCACAGGGGGGCACAGATACGCAGTATTTT
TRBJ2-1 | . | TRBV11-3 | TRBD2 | CASSPGGIRSYNEQFF | TGTGCCAGCAGCCCGGGGGGTATTAGATCTTACAATGAGCAGTTCTTC
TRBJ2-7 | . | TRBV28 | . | CASSPRREQYF | TGTGCCAGCAGCCCCCGGAGGGAGCAGTACTTC
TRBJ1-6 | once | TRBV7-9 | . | CASSLEFGFPSPLHF | TGTGCCAGCAGCTTAGAGTTCGGGTTTCCTTCACCCCTCCACTTT
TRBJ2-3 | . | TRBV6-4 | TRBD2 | CASSDGGRADTQYF | TGTGCCAGCAGTGACGGCGGGAGGGCAGATACGCAGTATTTT
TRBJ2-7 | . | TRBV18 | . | CASSRSSGEEQYF | TGTGCCAGCTCACGGTCGAGCGGCGAAGAGCAGTACTTC
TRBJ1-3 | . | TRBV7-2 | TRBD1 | CASSTRPGTGNTIYF | TGTGCCAGCAGCACACGTCCCGGGACAGGGAACACCATATATTTT
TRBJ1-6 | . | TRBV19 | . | CASRLWDSREGSPLHF | TGTGCCAGTAGGTTGTGGGATTCGAGGGAAGGGTCACCCCTCCACTTT
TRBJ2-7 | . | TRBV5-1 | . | CASSLTTSEQYF | TGCGCCAGCAGCCTGACGACTAGCGAGCAGTACTTC